This TCR beta chain was sequenced during a study of blood T cell repertoires in COVID-19. In the study overall: Samples taken during acute and convalescent COVID-19 were collected in the United States, Italy and Spain. T cells, B-cell-depleted T cells, or PBMCs provided the cDNA or gDNA that served as material.

Germline-derived CDR1 and CDR2 are LGHNT and FRNRAP. The CDR3 consists of 13 residues. Trimming took 6 bases from V and 5 from J; bases not matched to a gene: 6. Some clones are missing from TCRdb's copy, which holds only in-frame ones; the method was immunoSEQ multiplex PCR. The sample has about 210,000 clones; around 83% are singletons. This TCR was sampled from a middle-aged man with active or convalescent COVID-19. Sequencing used peripheral blood. The V and J genes are TRBV12-5 and TRBJ2-5; 7 bases align to TRBD2. In DNA form, the CDR3 reads TGTGCTAGTGGCCAACTCGGGGGGGAGACCCAGTACTTC. It specifies CASGQLGGETQYF.